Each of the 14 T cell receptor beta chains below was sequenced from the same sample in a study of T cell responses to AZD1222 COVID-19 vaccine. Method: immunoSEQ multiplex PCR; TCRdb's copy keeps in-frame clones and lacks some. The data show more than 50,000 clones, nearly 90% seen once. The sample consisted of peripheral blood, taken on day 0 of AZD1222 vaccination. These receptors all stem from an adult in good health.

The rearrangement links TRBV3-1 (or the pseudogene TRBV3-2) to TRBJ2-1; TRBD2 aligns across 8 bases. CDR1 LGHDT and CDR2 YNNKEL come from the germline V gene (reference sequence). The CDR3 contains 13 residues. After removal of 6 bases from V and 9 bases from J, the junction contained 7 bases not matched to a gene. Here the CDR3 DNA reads TGTGCCAGCAGTTCACGGGGGGGCCTTGAGCAGTTCTTC. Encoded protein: CASSSRGGLEQFF.

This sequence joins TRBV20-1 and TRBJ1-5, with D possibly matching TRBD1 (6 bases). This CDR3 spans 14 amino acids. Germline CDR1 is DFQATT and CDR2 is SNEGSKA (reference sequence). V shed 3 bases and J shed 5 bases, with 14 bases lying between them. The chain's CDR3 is CSASGGGLHQPQHF. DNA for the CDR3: TGCAGTGCTAGTGGGGGGGGGCTACATCAGCCCCAGCATTTT.

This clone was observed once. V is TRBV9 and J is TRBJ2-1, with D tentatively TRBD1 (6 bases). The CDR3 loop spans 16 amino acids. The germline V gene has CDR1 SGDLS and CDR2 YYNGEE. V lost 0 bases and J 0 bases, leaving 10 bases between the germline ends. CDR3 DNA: TGTGCCAGCAGCGTAGAGGTGGGGGCCTCCTACAATGAGCAGTTCTTC. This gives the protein CASSVEVGASYNEQFF. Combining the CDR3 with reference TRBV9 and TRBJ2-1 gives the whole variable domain DSGVTQTPKHLITATGQRVTLRCSPRSGDLSVYWYQQSLDQGLQFLIQYYNGEERAKGNILERFSAQQFPDLHSELNLSSLELGDSALYFCASSVEVGASYNEQFFGPGTRLTVL.

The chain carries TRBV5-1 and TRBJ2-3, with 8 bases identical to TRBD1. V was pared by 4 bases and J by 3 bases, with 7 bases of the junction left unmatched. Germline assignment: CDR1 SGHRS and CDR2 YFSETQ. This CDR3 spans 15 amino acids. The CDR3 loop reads CASSPGQGSTDTQYF. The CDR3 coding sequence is TGCGCCAGCAGCCCCGGACAGGGATCAACAGATACGCAGTATTTT. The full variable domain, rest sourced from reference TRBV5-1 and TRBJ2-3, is KAGVTQTPRYLIKTRGQQVTLSCSPISGHRSVSWYQQTPGQGLQFLFEYFSETQRNKGNFPGRFSGRQFSNSRSEMNVSTLELGDSALYLCASSPGQGSTDTQYFGPGTRLTVL.

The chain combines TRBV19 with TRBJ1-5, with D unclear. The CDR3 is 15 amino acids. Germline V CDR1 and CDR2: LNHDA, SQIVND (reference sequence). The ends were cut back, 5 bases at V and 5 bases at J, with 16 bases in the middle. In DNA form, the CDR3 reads TGTGCCAGTAGTTACCAGGACGGTACCCATCAGCCCCAGCATTTT. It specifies CASSYQDGTHQPQHF.

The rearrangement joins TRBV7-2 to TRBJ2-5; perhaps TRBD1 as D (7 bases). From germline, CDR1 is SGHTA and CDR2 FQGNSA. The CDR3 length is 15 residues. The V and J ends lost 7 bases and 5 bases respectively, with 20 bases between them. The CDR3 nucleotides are TGTGCCAGCACAGAGACTCAGGGGGGTGTGGAGACCCAGTACTTC. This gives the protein CASTETQGGVETQYF.

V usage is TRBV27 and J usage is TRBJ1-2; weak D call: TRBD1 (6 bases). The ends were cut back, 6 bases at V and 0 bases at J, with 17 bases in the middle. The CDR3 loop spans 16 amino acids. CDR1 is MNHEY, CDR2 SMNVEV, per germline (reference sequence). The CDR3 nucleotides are TGTGCCAGCAGCTGGAGGGGGGGGATTACTAACTATGGCTACACCTTC. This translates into CASSWRGGITNYGYTF.

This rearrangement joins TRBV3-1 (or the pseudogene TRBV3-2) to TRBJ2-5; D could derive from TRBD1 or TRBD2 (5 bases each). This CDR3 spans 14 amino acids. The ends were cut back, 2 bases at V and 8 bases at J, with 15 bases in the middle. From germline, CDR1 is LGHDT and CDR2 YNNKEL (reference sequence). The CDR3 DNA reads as TGTGCCAGCAGCCAAACCCGGGACGTAGCAACCCAGTACTTC. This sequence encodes CASSQTRDVATQYF.

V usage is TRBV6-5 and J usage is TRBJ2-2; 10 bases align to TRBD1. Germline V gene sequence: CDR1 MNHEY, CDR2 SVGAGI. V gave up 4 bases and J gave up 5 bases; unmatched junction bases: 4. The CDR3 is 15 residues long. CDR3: CASSSRTGGTGELFF. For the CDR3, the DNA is TGTGCCAGCAGTTCTCGGACAGGGGGAACCGGGGAGCTGTTTTTT.

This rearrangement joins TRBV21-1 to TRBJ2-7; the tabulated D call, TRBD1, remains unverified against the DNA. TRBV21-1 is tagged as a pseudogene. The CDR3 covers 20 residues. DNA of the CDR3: TGTGCCAGCAGCAAAGCAGGGAGGGGGACAGGGACAATGTTAACCTACGAGCAGTACTTC. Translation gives CASSKAGRGTGTMLTYEQYF.

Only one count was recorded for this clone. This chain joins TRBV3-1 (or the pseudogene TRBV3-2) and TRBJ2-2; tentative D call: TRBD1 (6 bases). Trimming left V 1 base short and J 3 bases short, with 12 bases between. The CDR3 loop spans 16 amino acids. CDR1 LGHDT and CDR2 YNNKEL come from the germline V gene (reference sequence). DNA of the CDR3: TGTGCCAGCAGCCAAGTCGCGGACAGCTACACCGGGGAGCTGTTTTTT. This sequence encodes CASSQVADSYTGELFF.

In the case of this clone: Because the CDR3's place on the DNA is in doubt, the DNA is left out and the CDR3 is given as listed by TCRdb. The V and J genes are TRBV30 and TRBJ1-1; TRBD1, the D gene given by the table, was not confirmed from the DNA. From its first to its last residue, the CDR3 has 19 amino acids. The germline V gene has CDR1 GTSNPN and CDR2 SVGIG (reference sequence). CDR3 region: CAWSVRARGGGWENTEAFF.

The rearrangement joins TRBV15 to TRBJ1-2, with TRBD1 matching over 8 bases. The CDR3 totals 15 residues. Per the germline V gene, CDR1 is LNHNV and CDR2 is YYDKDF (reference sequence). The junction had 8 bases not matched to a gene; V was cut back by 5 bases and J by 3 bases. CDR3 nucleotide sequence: TGTGCCACCAGCGGAAAAGACAGGGGTGACTATGGCTACACCTTC. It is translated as CATSGKDRGDYGYTF.

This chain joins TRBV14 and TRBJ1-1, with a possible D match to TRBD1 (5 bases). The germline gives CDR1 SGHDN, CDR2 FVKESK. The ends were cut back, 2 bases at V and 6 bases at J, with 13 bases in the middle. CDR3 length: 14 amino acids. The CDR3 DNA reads TGTGCCAGCAGCCAATGGGGCGGCGGGGCTGAAGCTTTCTTT. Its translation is CASSQWGGGAEAFF.